The 17 T cell receptor beta chains below all came from one sample that was sequenced in a study of cytomegalovirus exposure and HLA in healthy donors. PCR amplification relied on 60 Vbeta primers (plus 13 Jbeta primers). Repertoires were generated with immunoSEQ multiplex PCR, while TCRdb's copy carries only in-frame clones and drops some. The sample yields roughly 120,000 clones, under 90% seen once. Sequencing was done on a sample of PBMCs. The receptors were sampled from a woman between 40 and 55 years old in good health and CMV-seronegative.

The chain has TRBV5-8 and TRBJ1-1, with TRBD1 matching over 8 bases. The trim removed 0 bases at V and 12 bases at J, leaving 7 bases unmatched. CDR3 length: 13 residues. CDR1 and CDR2 from the germline V gene are SGHTS and YDEGEE. CDR3 nucleotides: TGTGCCAGCAGCTTGGGGCACCGGGACAGGACTTTCTTT. This codes for CASSLGHRDRTFF. The variable domain in full, completed from reference TRBV5-8 and TRBJ1-1, reads EAGVTQSPTHLIKTRGQQATLRCSPISGHTSVYWYQQALGLGLQFLLWYDEGEERNRGNFPPRFSGRQFPNYSSELNVNALELEDSALYLCASSLGHRDRTFFGQGTRLTVV.

This chain connects TRBV30 to TRBJ1-1, with 9 bases identical to TRBD1. Germline CDR1 GTSNPN, CDR2 SVGIG (reference sequence). The length of the CDR3 is 15 residues. Trimming cost V 0 bases and J 4 bases; bases outside gene matches: 6. CDR3 sequence: CAWSVPPQGATEAFF. CDR3 in DNA: TGTGCCTGGAGTGTACCTCCACAGGGGGCCACTGAAGCTTTCTTT.

This chain links TRBV18 with TRBJ1-2; a weak D match, TRBD1 (5 bases). Germline V gives CDR1 KGHSH, CDR2 LQKENI. The CDR3 has 15 amino acids. Trimming removed 3 bases at V and 4 bases at J, with 15 bases between. CDR3 nucleotide sequence: TGTGCCAGCTCACCGGGTACAGGATCCCCCTATGGCTACACCTTC. Translating it yields CASSPGTGSPYGYTF.

The J gene is TRBJ1-6, the V gene TRBV7-9, with a tentative D call TRBD1 (6 bases). CDR1 SEHNR and CDR2 FQNEAQ come from the germline V gene (reference sequence). The CDR3 sequence is 12 residues long. DNA of the CDR3: TGTTCCGCAGGGGCGGATAATTCACCCCTCCACTTT. Translated, it gives CSAGADNSPLHF.

The chain employs TRBV9 and TRBJ2-1; perhaps TRBD2 as D (6 bases). CDR1 and CDR2 from the germline V gene are SGDLS and YYNGEE. V was clipped by 1 base and J by 0 bases, with 11 bases between them. The CDR3 runs 16 residues. The CDR3 is CASSVLGGSSYNEQFF. CDR3 in DNA: TGTGCCAGCAGCGTATTGGGGGGTAGCTCCTACAATGAGCAGTTCTTC.

This chain joins TRBV6-5 and TRBJ1-2, with TRBD1 identical over 8 bases. The CDR3 extends over 14 amino acids. Per germline, CDR1 MNHEY and CDR2 SVGAGI. V trimming: 2 bases; J trimming: 8 bases; junction bases outside the gene matches: 7. Here the CDR3 reads CASSYTGQGGGYTF. Here the CDR3 DNA reads TGTGCCAGCAGTTACACTGGACAGGGAGGCGGCTACACCTTC.

The chain is built from TRBV15 and TRBJ1-2; no firm D call. The V gene lost 0 bases and the J gene lost 5 bases, with 4 bases spanning the gap. CDR1 and CDR2 from the germline V gene are LNHNV and YYDKDF (reference sequence). This CDR3 has 12 amino acids. CDR3: CATSRDNYGYTF. CDR3 nucleotide sequence: TGTGCCACCAGCAGAGATAATTATGGCTACACCTTC.

The CDR3 DNA is TGCGCCAGCAGCGCGCTGACAGGGGCGGAAGATACGCAGTATTTT. It codes for CASSALTGAEDTQYF. The V gene is TRBV5-1, the J gene TRBJ2-3; 8 bases line up with TRBD1. This CDR3 has 15 residues. The germline gives CDR1 SGHRS, CDR2 YFSETQ. V lost 4 bases and J lost 5; bases outside the gene matches: 9.

V and J are TRBV21-1 and TRBJ1-6; no check of the table's D call, TRBD1, against the DNA was made. TRBV21-1 counts as a pseudogene. The CDR3 is made up of 17 amino acids. This CDR3 reads CASSKVDRGRPDSPLHF. CDR3 nucleotides: TGTGCCAGCAGCAAAGTAGATAGGGGGCGCCCGGATTCACCCCTCCACTTT.

Of note for this clone: Its ends do not fully match the called genes, so a read error is possible. The chain has TRBV7-9 and TRBJ2-3, with 11 bases lining up with TRBD2. Germline values: CDR1 SEHNR, CDR2 FQNEAQ (reference sequence). The CDR3 is 18 residues long. The CDR3, as DNA: TGTGCCAGCAGCCTAGCGGGGGGTGCCGGGGGGAGCACAGATACGCAGTATTTT. The encoded protein is CASSLAGGAGGSTDTQYF.

Written as DNA, the CDR3 is TGCGCCAGCAGCTTTGGGGAGGGAGAGACCCAGTACTTC. Protein product: CASSFGEGETQYF. V usage is TRBV5-1 and J usage is TRBJ2-5, with 7 bases that match TRBD2. This CDR3 is built from 13 residues. Losses at the gene ends were 2 bases for V and 4 bases for J; bases not matched to a gene: 2. CDR1 and CDR2 (germline): SGHRS, YFSETQ.

The chain couples TRBV29-1 to TRBJ2-1; the match to TRBD2 covers 9 bases. The CDR3 consists of 17 residues. Germline lookup yields CDR1 SQVTM and CDR2 ANQGSEA. The trim removed 5 bases at V and 7 bases at J, leaving 18 bases unmatched. Here the CDR3 DNA reads TGCAGCGTTCTAACATCGCCGGGACTAGCCCTATTGAATGAGCAGTTCTTC. It codes for CSVLTSPGLALLNEQFF.

V is TRBV6-5 and J is TRBJ1-2; 10 bases fit TRBD1. Germline assignment: CDR1 MNHEY and CDR2 SVGAGI. J lost 3 bases, V lost 5 bases, and 6 bases had no gene match. CDR3 length: 15 amino acids. CDR3 nucleotides: TGTGCCAGCAGTACTCCGGGACAGGGGCACTATGGCTACACCTTC. Protein: CASSTPGQGHYGYTF.

This clone was counted only a few times. The chain carries TRBV28 and TRBJ2-2; possible D gene TRBD2, 6 bases. The germline V and J ends were trimmed by 7 bases and 8 bases, with 20 bases remaining between them. Germline assignment: CDR1 MDHEN and CDR2 SYDVKM. The CDR3 has 15 amino acids. DNA of the CDR3: TGTGCCAGCACACTGACCGGGACTCGATCGGGGGAGCTGTTTTTT. This sequence encodes CASTLTGTRSGELFF.

This chain connects TRBV6-6 to TRBJ2-3; 7 positions agree with TRBD2. This CDR3 has 15 amino acids. Per the germline V gene, CDR1 is MNHNY and CDR2 is SVGAGI (reference sequence). The V segment lost 4 bases and the J segment 2 bases; nucleotides outside the gene matches: 6. The CDR3: CASSWASGHTDTQYF. Here the CDR3 DNA reads TGTGCCAGCAGTTGGGCTAGCGGCCACACAGATACGCAGTATTTT.

This chain links TRBV4-2 with TRBJ1-2, with D possibly matching TRBD1 (6 bases). CDR1 and CDR2 (germline): LGHNA, YNFKEQ. V lost 1 base, J lost 5 bases, and 20 bases lay in between. The CDR3 is 17 residues long. This chain's CDR3 is CASSQAKQGSSRYGYTF. In DNA, the CDR3 is TGTGCCAGCAGCCAAGCGAAACAGGGATCGTCTAGGTATGGCTACACCTTC.

The chain combines TRBV5-1 with TRBJ1-1; the D is unclear. The CDR3 is 12 residues long. Germline CDR1 SGHRS, CDR2 YFSETQ. V lost 2 bases and J lost 1, with 3 bases in between. The CDR3 loop is CASSFRNTEAFF. CDR3 DNA sequence: TGCGCCAGCAGCTTCAGGAACACTGAAGCTTTCTTT.